This TCR beta chain is from a study of OX40 agonist ivuxolimab in advanced cancers. Study in general: Ivuxolimab, an agonist antibody against OX40 (CD134), was given to patients. Dose-escalation patients had hepatocellular carcinoma, melanoma, renal cell or head and neck cancer.

Study-wide points: Specificity for antigen went undetermined in the expanded peripheral T cells. Nonresponders, in some cases, also had low normalized T-cell clonal expansion.

This clone was counted a single time. Its antigen is currently unknown. Assay: immunoSEQ multiplex PCR; the TCRdb copy retains only in-frame clones and omits some. In the table there are approximately 48,000 clones, about 80% of which are singletons. Per germline, CDR1 SGHTS and CDR2 YDEGEE. The CDR3 loop spans 15 amino acids. V dropped 4 bases and J dropped 10; count of bases not matched to a gene: 13. This sequence joins TRBV5-8 and TRBJ2-1, with 8 bases fitting TRBD1. The TCR originated in an adult with an advanced solid tumor such as melanoma, head and neck, liver or kidney cancer. The starting material was CD4+ or CD8+ T cells sorted from blood, obtained in a trial of the OX40 agonist ivuxolimab. The CDR3 DNA is TGTGCCAGCAGCCTAAGTAGGACAGGGAGCGACGAGCAGTTCTTC. Translation gives CASSLSRTGSDEQFF.